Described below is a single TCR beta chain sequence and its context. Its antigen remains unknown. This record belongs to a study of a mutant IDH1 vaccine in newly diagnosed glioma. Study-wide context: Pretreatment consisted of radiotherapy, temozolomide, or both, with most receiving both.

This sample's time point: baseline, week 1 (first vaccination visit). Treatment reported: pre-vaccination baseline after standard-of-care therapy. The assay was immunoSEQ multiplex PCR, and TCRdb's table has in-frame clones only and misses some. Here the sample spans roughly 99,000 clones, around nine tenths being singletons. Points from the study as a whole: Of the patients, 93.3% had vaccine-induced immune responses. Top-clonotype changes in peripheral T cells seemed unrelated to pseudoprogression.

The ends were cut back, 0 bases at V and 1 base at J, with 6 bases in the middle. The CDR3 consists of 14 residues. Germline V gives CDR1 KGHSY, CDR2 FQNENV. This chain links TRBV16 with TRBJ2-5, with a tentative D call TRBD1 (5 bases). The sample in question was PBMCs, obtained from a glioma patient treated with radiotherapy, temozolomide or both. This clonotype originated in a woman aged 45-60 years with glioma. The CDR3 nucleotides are TGTGCCAGCAGCCAATCCAGGGTCCAAGAGACCCAGTACTTC. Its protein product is CASSQSRVQETQYF.